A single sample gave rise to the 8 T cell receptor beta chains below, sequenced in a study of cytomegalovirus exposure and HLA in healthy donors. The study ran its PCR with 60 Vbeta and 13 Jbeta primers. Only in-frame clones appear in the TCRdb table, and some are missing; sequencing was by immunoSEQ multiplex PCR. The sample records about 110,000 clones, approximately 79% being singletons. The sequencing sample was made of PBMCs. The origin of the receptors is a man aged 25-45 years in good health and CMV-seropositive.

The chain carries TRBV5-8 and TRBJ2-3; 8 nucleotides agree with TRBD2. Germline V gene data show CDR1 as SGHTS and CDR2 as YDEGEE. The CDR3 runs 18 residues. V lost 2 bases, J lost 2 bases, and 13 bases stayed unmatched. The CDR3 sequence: CASSLRILGGGTTDTQYF. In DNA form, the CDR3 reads TGTGCCAGCAGCTTAAGAATATTGGGCGGGGGGACCACAGATACGCAGTATTTT. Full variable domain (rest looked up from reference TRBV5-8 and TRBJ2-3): EAGVTQSPTHLIKTRGQQATLRCSPISGHTSVYWYQQALGLGLQFLLWYDEGEERNRGNFPPRFSGRQFPNYSSELNVNALELEDSALYLCASSLRILGGGTTDTQYFGPGTRLTVL.

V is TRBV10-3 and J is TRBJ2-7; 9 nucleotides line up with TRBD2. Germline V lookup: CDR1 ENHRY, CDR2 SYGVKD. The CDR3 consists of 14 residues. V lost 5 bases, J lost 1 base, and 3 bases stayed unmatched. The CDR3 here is CAISRTSDSYEQYF. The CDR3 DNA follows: TGTGCCATCAGTAGGACTAGCGATTCCTACGAGCAGTACTTC.

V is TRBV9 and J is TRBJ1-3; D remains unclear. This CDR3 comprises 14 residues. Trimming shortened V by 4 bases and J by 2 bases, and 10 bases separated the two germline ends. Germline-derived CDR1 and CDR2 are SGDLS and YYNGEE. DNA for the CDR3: TGTGCCAGCAGCCCAAGTACGGCTGGAAACACCATATATTTT. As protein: CASSPSTAGNTIYF.

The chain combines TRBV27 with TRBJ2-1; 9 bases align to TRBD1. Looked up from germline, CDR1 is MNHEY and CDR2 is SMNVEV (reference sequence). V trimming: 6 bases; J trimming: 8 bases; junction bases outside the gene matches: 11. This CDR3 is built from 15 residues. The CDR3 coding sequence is TGTGCCAGCAGAATATCCGGGACAGGGATGTATGAGCAGTTCTTC. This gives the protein CASRISGTGMYEQFF.

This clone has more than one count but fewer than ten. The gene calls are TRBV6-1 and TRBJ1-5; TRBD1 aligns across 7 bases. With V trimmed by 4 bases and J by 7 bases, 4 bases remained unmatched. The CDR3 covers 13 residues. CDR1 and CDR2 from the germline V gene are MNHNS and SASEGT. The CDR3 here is CASSADRDQPQHF. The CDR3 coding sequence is TGTGCCAGCAGTGCCGACAGGGACCAGCCCCAGCATTTT.

CDR3 amino acids: CASKVGVVVGKLFF. CDR3 DNA sequence: TGTGCCAGCAAGGTGGGAGTGGTGGTTGGAAAACTGTTTTTT. The chain employs TRBV28 and TRBJ1-4; no clear D. The CDR3 length is 14 residues. Per the germline V gene, CDR1 is MDHEN and CDR2 is SYDVKM. With 7 bases removed from V and 10 bases from J, the gap between germline ends came to 19 bases.

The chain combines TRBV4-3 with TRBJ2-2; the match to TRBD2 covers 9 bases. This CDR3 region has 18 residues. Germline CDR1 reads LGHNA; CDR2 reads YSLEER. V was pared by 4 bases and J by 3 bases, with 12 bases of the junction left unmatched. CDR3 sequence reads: CASSPLGRGGTDTGELFF. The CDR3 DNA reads TGCGCCAGCAGCCCCCTCGGGCGGGGGGGCACCGACACCGGGGAGCTGTTTTTT.

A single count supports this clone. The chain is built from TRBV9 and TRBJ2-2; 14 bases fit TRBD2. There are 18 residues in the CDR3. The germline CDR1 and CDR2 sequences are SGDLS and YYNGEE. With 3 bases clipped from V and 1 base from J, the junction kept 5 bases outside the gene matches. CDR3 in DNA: TGTGCCAGCAGCGAGGGACTAGCGGGAGCCGAGAACACCGGGGAGCTGTTTTTT. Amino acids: CASSEGLAGAENTGELFF.